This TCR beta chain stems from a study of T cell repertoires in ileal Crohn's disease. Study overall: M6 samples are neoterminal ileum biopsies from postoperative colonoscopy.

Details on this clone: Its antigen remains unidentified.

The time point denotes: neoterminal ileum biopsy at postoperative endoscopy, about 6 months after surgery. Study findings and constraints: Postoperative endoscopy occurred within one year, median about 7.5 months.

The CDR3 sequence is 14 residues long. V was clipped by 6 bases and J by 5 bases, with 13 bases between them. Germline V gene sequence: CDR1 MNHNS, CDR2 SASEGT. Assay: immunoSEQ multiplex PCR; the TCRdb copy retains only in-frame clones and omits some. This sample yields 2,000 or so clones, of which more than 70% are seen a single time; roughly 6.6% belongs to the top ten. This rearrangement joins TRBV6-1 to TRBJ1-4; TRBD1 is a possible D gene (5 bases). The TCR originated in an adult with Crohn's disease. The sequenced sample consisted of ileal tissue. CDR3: CASSPLGGNEKLFF. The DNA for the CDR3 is TGTGCCAGCAGCCCTTTGGGGGGGAATGAAAAACTGTTTTTT.